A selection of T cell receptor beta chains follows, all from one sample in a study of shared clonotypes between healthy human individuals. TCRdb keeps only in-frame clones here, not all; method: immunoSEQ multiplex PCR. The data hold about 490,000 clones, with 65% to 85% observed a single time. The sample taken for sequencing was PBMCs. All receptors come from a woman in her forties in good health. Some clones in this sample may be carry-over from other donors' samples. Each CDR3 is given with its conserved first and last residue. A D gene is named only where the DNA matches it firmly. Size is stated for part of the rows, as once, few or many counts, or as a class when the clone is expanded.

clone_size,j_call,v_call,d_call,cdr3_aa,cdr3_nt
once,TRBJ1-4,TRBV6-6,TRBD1,CASSTGTDNEKLFF,TGTGCCAGCAGTACCGGGACAGATAATGAAAAACTGTTTTTT
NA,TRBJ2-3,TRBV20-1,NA,CSESNTDTQYF,TGCAGTGAATCAAACACAGATACGCAGTATTTT
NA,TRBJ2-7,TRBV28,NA,CASSQGGPDPYEQYF,TGTGCCAGCAGCCAAGGAGGACCAGACCCTTACGAGCAGTACTTC
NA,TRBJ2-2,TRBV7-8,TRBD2,CASSPRLAGVGTGELFF,TGTGCCAGCAGCCCTCGACTAGCGGGAGTTGGGACCGGGGAGCTGTTTTTT
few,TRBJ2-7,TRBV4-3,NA,CASSQDLDRKTYEQYF,TGCGCCAGCAGCCAAGATCTCGACAGGAAAACCTACGAGCAGTACTTC
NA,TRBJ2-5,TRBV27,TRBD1,CASSLGDSVSETQYF,TGTGCCAGCAGTTTAGGGGACAGTGTTTCAGAGACCCAGTACTTC
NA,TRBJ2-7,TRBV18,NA,CASSPGYTLLDYEQYF,TGTGCCAGCTCACCCGGATACACACTGCTCGACTACGAGCAGTACTTC
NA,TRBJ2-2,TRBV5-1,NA,CASSLGQGPNTGELFF,TGCGCCAGCAGCTTGGGCCAGGGGCCGAACACCGGGGAGCTGTTTTTT
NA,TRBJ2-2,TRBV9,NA,CASSPRGSRDTGELFF,TGTGCCAGCAGCCCTCGGGGTTCGCGAGACACCGGGGAGCTGTTTTTT
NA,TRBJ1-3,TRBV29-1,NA,CSVVGSSSGNTIYF,TGCAGCGTTGTGGGGTCGAGCTCTGGAAACACCATATATTTT
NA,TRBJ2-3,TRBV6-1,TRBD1,CASSEGTGRTDTQYF,TGTGCCAGCAGTGAAGGGACAGGGCGGACAGATACGCAGTATTTT
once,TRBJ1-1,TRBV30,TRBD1,CAWSRRQGVLQAFF,TGTGCCTGGTCAAGGAGGCAGGGGGTATTACAAGCTTTCTTT
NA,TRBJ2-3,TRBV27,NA,CASSLLGTDTQYF,TGTGCCAGCAGTTTGTTGGGCACAGATACGCAGTATTTT
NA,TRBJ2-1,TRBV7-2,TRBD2,CASSSLGLAGVNEQFF,TGTGCCAGCAGCTCACTCGGACTAGCGGGAGTGAATGAGCAGTTCTTC
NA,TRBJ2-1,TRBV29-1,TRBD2,CSVDRGFPLAGAHEQFF,TGCAGCGTTGATCGGGGTTTCCCCCTAGCGGGAGCCCATGAGCAGTTCTTC
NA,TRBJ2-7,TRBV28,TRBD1,CATSQGAAYEQYF,TGTGCCACCTCGCAGGGGGCAGCGTACGAGCAGTACTTC
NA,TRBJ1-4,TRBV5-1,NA,CASSREGGQLVEKLFF,TGCGCCAGCTCCCGGGAAGGAGGACAGTTAGTTGAAAAACTGTTTTTT
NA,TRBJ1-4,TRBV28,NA,CASSLVDGGRTNEKLFF,TGTGCCAGCAGTTTAGTCGACGGGGGGAGGACTAATGAAAAACTGTTTTTT